This T cell receptor beta chain stems from a study of spatial heterogeneity in lung cancer. Study-wide results and caveats: Resection saw ubiquitous expanded tumor TCRs appear in blood more than follow-up did.

This clonotype was counted many times. As yet, its antigen is unknown. In the library, each TCR cDNA molecule bore its own unique molecular identifier. TCRdb ran MiXCR on the 5' RACE reads and lists one entry per CDR3 protein. The repertoire holds tens of thousands of distinct CDR3 sequences, approximately 6% seen once, with roughly a fifth in the top ten. The germline V gene has CDR1 KGHDR and CDR2 SFDVKD. Between the trimmed V and J ends, which lost 4 bases and 4 bases, there was a span of 12 bases. The CDR3 length is 15 residues. Indicated time point: blood at routine non-recurrence follow-up after resection. Extraction of whole RNA from tumor, nontumor lung or frozen PBMC preceded unsorted sequencing.

The sample in question was PBMCs, obtained at follow-up. This clonotype was sampled from a male donor with early-stage non-small cell lung cancer. V is TRBV24-1 and J is TRBJ2-2, with D unclear. The CDR3, as DNA: TGTGCCACCAGTGACCCGTCATTTAGCACCGGGGAGCTGTTTTTT. The encoded protein is CATSDPSFSTGELFF.